Sequencing of this TCR beta chain was carried out in a study of Ad26.COV2.S vaccination and SARS-CoV-2 variants. As for the study in general: The trial was COV1001 and the donor's arm was Ad26.COV2.S.

This clone was observed a few times. Sequencing used immunoSEQ multiplex PCR; TCRdb keeps in-frame clones, though not all of them. This sample carries fewer than 900,000 clones, roughly 90% of them seen once, and the ten largest clones take roughly 1.5%. The CDR3 runs 16 residues. Trimming at V came to 1 base and at J to 4 bases, leaving 7 bases not matched to a gene. The germline V gene has CDR1 SGHTA and CDR2 FQGNSA. Treatment given: 15 to 20 received Ad26.COV2.S at low or high dose, single or two shots; 5 received placebo; per-sample allocation not given. At day 63 after the first vaccine or placebo injection, samples were drawn.

The V and J genes are TRBV7-2 and TRBJ1-2; 9 bases fit TRBD1. Sequences were derived from peripheral blood, sampled in a trial of Ad26.COV2.S vaccine versus placebo. This clonotype was obtained from a person aged 18-60 years who received the Ad26.COV2.S COVID-19 vaccine or a placebo. The CDR3 here is CASSLVSQGQGYGYTF. In DNA, the CDR3 is TGTGCCAGCAGCTTAGTAAGTCAGGGACAGGGCTATGGCTACACCTTC.